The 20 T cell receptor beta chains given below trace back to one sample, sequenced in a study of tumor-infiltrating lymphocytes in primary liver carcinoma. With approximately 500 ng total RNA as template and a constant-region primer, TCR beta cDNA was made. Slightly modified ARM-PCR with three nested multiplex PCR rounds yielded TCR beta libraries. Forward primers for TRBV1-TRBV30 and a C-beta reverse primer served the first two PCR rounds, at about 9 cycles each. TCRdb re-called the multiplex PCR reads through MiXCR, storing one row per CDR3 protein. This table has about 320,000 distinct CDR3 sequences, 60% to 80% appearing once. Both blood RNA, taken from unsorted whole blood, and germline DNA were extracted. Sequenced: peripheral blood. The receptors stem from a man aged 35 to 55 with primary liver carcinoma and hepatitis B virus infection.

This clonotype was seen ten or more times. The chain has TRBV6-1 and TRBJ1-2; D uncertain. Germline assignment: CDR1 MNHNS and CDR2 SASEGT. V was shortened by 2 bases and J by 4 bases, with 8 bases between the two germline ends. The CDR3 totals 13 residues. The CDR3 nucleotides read TGTGCCAGCAGTGAAAGGATATTCTATGGCTACACCTTC. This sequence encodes CASSERIFYGYTF.

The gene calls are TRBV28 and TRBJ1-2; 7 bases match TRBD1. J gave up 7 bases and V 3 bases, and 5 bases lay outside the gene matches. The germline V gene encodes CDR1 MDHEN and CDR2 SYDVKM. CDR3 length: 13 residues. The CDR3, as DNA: TGTGCCAGCAGTTTTGCAGGGGGAATTGGCTACACCTTC. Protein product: CASSFAGGIGYTF.

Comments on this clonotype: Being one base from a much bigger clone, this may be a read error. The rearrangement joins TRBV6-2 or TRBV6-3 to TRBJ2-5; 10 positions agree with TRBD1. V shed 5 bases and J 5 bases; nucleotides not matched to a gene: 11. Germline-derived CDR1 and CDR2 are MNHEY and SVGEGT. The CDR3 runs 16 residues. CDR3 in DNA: TGTGCCAGCAGTCCATTCCGGGACAGGGGAGAGGAGACCCAGTACTTC. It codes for CASSPFRDRGEETQYF.

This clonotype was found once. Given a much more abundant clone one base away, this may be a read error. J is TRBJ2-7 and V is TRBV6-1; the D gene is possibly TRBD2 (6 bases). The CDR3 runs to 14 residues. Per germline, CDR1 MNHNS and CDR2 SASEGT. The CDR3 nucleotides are TGTGCCAGCAGGGTGGCGGGGAGCTCCTACAAGCAGTACTTC. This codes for CASRVAGSSYKQYF.

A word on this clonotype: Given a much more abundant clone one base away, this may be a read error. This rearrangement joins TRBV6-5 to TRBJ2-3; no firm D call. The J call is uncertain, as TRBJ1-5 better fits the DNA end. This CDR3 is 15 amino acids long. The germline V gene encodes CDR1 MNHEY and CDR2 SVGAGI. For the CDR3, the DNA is TGTGCCAGCAGTTATCGTGGCGTTAGCACAGATACGCAGCATTTT. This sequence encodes CASSYRGVSTDTQHF.

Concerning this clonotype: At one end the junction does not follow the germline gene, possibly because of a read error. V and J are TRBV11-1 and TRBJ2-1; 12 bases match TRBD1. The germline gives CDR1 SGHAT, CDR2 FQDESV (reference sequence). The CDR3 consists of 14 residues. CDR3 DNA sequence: TGTGCCTTCAGCTCCGGGACAGGGGGCGGTGAGCAGATCTTC. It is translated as CAFSSGTGGGEQIF.

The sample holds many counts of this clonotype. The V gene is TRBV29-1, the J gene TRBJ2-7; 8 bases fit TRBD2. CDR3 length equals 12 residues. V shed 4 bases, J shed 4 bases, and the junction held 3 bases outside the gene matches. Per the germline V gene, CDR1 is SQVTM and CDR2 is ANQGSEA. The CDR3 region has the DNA TGCAGCGTTGGCAGCGGGAGATACGAGCAGTACTTC. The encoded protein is CSVGSGRYEQYF.

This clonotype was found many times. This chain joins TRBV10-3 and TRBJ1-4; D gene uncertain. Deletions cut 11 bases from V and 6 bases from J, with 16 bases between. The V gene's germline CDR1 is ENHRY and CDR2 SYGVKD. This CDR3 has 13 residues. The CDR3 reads CACKGGVDEKLFF. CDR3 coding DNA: TGTGCCTGTAAAGGAGGAGTGGATGAAAAACTGTTTTTT.

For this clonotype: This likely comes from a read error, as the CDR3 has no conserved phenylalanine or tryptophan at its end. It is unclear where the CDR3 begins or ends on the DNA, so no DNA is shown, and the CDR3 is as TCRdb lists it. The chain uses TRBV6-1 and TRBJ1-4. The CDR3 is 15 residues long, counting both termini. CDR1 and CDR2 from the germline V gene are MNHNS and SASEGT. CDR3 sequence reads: CASSEGDATNEKLFS.

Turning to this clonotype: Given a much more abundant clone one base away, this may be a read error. CDR3 nucleotide sequence: TGTGCCAGCAGTAAATATAGCGGGAGCTACAAAGAGCAGTTCTTC. This gives the protein CASSKYSGSYKEQFF. The chain has TRBV6-2 or TRBV6-3 and TRBJ2-1; 9 positions agree with TRBD2. Germline CDR1 reads MNHEY; CDR2 reads SVGEGT. This CDR3 has 15 amino acids.

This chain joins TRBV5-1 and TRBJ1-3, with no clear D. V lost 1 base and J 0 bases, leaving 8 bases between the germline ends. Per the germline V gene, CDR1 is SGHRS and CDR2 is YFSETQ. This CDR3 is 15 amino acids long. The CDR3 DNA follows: TGCGCCAGCAGCTTGTTCGCGGGCTCTGGAAACACCATATATTTT. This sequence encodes CASSLFAGSGNTIYF. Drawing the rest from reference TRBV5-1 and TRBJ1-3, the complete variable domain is KAGVTQTPRYLIKTRGQQVTLSCSPISGHRSVSWYQQTPGQGLQFLFEYFSETQRNKGNFPGRFSGRQFSNSRSEMNVSTLELGDSALYLCASSLFAGSGNTIYFGEGSWLTVV.

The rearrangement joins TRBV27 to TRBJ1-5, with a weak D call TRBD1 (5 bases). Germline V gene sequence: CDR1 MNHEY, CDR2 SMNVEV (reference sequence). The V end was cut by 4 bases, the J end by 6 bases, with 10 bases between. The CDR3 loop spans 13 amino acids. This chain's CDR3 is CASSSWGSQPQHF. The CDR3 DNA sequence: TGTGCCAGCAGTTCATGGGGGAGTCAGCCCCAGCATTTT.

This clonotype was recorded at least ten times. The CDR3 DNA follows: TGTGCTACCCGGGAAGATACGCAGTATTTT. This codes for CATREDTQYF. This rearrangement joins TRBV10-3 to TRBJ2-3; tentatively, D is TRBD2 (5 bases). The CDR3 runs to 10 residues. Germline V gives CDR1 ENHRY, CDR2 SYGVKD.

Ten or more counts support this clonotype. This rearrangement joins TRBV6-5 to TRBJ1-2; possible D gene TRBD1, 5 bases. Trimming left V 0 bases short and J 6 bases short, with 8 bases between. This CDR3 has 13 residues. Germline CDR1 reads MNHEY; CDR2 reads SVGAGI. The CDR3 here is CASSYSGRDGYTF. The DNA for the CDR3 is TGTGCCAGCAGTTACTCCGGCAGGGATGGCTACACCTTC.

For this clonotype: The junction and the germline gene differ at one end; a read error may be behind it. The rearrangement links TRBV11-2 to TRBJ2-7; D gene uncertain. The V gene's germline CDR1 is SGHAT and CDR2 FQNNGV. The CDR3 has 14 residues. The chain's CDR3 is CAISLIGTSYEQYF. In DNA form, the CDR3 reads TGTGCCATCAGCTTAATTGGTACCTCCTACGAGCAGTACTTC.

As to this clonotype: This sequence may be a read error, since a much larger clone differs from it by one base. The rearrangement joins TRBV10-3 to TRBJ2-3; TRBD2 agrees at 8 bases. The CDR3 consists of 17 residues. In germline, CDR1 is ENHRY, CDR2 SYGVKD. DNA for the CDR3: TGTGTCATCAGTGAGCCTCCGGGACTAGGAGGTGCAGATACGCAGTATTTT. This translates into CVISEPPGLGGADTQYF.

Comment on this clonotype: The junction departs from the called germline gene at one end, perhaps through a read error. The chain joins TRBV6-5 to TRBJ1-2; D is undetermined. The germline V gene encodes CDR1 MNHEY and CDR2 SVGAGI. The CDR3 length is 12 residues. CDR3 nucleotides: TGTGCCAGCAAACGGGATCGCTATGGCTACGCCTTC. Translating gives CASKRDRYGYAF.

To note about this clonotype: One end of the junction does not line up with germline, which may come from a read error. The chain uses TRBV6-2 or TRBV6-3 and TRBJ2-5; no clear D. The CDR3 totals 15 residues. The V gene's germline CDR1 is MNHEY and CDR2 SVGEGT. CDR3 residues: CASSVQPSRKETQYF. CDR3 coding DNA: TGTGCCAGCAGCGTACAACCCAGCCGAAAAGAGACCCAGTATTTC.

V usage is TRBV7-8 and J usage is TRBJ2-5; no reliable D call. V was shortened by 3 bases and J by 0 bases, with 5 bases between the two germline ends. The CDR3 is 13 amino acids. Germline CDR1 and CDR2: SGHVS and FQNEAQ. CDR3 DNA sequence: TGTGCCAGCAGCTTTGGAAACCAAGAGACCCAGTACTTC. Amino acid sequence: CASSFGNQETQYF.

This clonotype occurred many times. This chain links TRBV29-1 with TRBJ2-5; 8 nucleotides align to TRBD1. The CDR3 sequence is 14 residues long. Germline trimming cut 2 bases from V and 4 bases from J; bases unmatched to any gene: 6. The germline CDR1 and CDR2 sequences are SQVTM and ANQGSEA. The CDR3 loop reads CSVEKDRAGETQYF. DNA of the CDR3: TGCAGCGTTGAAAAGGACAGGGCGGGAGAGACCCAGTACTTC.